These T cell receptor beta chains were read from a single sample in a study of cytomegalovirus exposure and HLA in healthy donors. Some clones are missing from TCRdb's copy, which holds only in-frame ones; the method was immunoSEQ multiplex PCR. The sample lists some 170,000 clones; around 80% were seen once. Sequencing used PBMCs. These receptors were collected from a woman in her fifties or sixties in good health and CMV-seropositive. Each CDR3 is given with its conserved first and last residue. The D gene is left open where the match is weak. A clone size is listed for some rows: how often the clone was seen (once, few, many), or a class if it is expanded.

>TRBV7-2|TRBJ1-1|.|.
TGTGCCAGCAGCTTATCAGGGTTAAACACTGAAGCTTTCTTT
CASSLSGLNTEAFF
>TRBV28|TRBJ1-2|.|.
TGTGCCAGCAGTTTCCCCTCTTATGGCTACACCTTC
CASSFPSYGYTF
>TRBV12-5|TRBJ2-3|.|.
TGTGCTAGTGGAAGCGGAGAAATCACAGATACGCAGTATTTT
CASGSGEITDTQYF
>TRBV28|TRBJ1-6|TRBD1|once
TGTGCCAGCAGTCAAACAGGGGGCGGGTATAATTCACCCCTCCACTTT
CASSQTGGGYNSPLHF
>TRBV7-2|TRBJ1-6|TRBD1|.
TGTGCCAGCAGCACCCAGGACAGGGACAATTCACCCCTCCACTTT
CASSTQDRDNSPLHF
>TRBV6-5|TRBJ1-3|.|.
TGTGCCAGCAGTTACGGCAGGGCGAACTCTGGAAACACCATATATTTT
CASSYGRANSGNTIYF
>TRBV2|TRBJ2-7|TRBD2|.
TGTGCCAGCAGAGGGACGGGAGGGGGCTACGAGCAGTACTTC
CASRGTGGGYEQYF
>TRBV6-5|TRBJ2-2|.|.
TGTGCCTACCGCGGGGACACCGGGGAGCTGTTTTTT
CAYRGDTGELFF
>TRBV4-1|TRBJ2-1|TRBD2|.
TGCGCCAGCAGCCACCCGGGACTAGCGGACAATGAGCAGTTCTTC
CASSHPGLADNEQFF
>TRBV5-1|TRBJ1-1|TRBD1|once
TGCGCCAGCAGCTCCCGGACAGGGGGTTCCGGGGTGACTGAAGCTTTCTTT
CASSSRTGGSGVTEAFF
>TRBV7-3|TRBJ2-7|TRBD2|.
TGTGCCAGCAGCCCCGCCCGGGGTAGCGGGGGGTACTACGAGCAGTACTTC
CASSPARGSGGYYEQYF
>TRBV5-8|TRBJ2-2|.|.
TGTGCCAGCAGCTTGTTTCCGAGTTTAAAGTTGACCGGGGAGCTGTTTTTT
CASSLFPSLKLTGELFF
>TRBV7-8|TRBJ1-3|.|.
TGTGCCAGCAGCTTACGGGTTAGCTCTGGAAACACCATATATTTT
CASSLRVSSGNTIYF
>TRBV28|TRBJ2-7|.|.
TGTGCATCTTGTGATTCTGGGGCAGGGACTCCCTACGAGCAGTACTTC
CASCDSGAGTPYEQYF
>TRBV7-8|TRBJ1-3|.|.
TGTGCCAGCAGCTTATTACCAGGGAGAAACACCATATATTTT
CASSLLPGRNTIYF
>TRBV28|TRBJ1-2|.|once
TGTGCCAGCAGTTCGACAGGAGTTGGCTATGGCTACACCTTC
CASSSTGVGYGYTF
>TRBV9|TRBJ2-6|.|.
TGTGCCAGCAGCGGGGGAGGAGGGGCTGGGGCCAACGGCCTGACTTTC
CASSGGGGAGANGLTF
>TRBV28|TRBJ1-5|.|.
TGTGCCAGCAGTCCCCTGGGGCGGAATTCACGTGTCCCCCAGCATTTT
CASSPLGRNSRVPQHF
>TRBV5-1|TRBJ2-5|TRBD2|.
TGCGCCAGCAGCAAGGGACTAGCGGGAGAGGAGACCCAGTACTTC
CASSKGLAGEETQYF
>TRBV5-4|TRBJ2-5|.|once
TGTGCCAGCAGCTCGAAACAGGGAAACCAAGAGACCCAGTACTTC
CASSSKQGNQETQYF
>TRBV5-4|TRBJ1-4|.|once
TGTGCCAGCAGCTTGAGAGGGTCAGGCTCGAATGAAAAACTGTTTTTT
CASSLRGSGSNEKLFF
>TRBV27|TRBJ2-1|TRBD1|once
TGTGCCAGCAGTCCCGACAGGGGCTCCTACAATGAGCAGTTCTTC
CASSPDRGSYNEQFF
>TRBV2|TRBJ2-5|.|.
TGTGCCACTCACAGGAACTACCAAGAGACCCAGTACTTC
CATHRNYQETQYF
>TRBV2|TRBJ2-7|.|.
TGTGCCAGCAGTGACCCAGGGGTCATTCCCTACGAGCAGTACTTC
CASSDPGVIPYEQYF
>TRBV28|TRBJ2-5|.|few
TGTGCCAGCAGGCCGAACTCAGGGGGGCGGGAGACCCAGTACTTC
CASRPNSGGRETQYF
>TRBV6-4|TRBJ1-1|.|.
TGTGCCAGCAGGGGACAGAACACTGAAGCTTTCTTT
CASRGQNTEAFF
>TRBV18|TRBJ1-3|.|.
TGTGCCAGCTCACCCAGGGGAAGCTCTGGAAACACCATATATTTT
CASSPRGSSGNTIYF